This T cell receptor beta chain was retrieved from a study of T cells in Graves' hyperthyroidism and ophthalmopathy. Ten or more counts support this clonotype. Its ends do not fully match the called genes, so a read error is possible. The investigators amplified TCR beta CDR3 regions from RNA transcripts. RT-PCR in the first round (using the HTBI primer set) targeted the TCR CDR3. A single record per CDR3 protein comes from TCRdb applying MiXCR to the multiplex PCR reads. Found here are 45,000 to 60,000 distinct CDR3 sequences, 49% of them singletons; the top ten hold over 10%. Orbital computed tomography and thyroid ultrasound, together with serum TRAb and thyroxine and clinical symptoms, were used for diagnoses. This TCR was recovered from a woman between 25 and 40 years old with Graves' ophthalmopathy. Material: blood.

This CDR3 is CASRHSSGDTIYF. DNA of the CDR3: TGTGCCAGTAGACACAGCTCTGGAGACACCATATATTTT. The chain has TRBV19 and TRBJ1-3; D not certain. Germline CDR1 reads LNHDA; CDR2 reads SQIVND (reference sequence). The CDR3 has 13 amino acids.